These 26 T cell receptor beta chains originate from one sample sequenced in a study of blood T cell repertoires in COVID-19. Only in-frame clones appear in the TCRdb table, and some are missing; sequencing was by immunoSEQ multiplex PCR. Counted here are over 20,000 clones, just over 85% occurring once; the ten biggest clones make up about 16%. The sample consisted of peripheral blood. Receptors originate from a man between 65 and 85 years old with acute or convalescent COVID-19.

Only one count was recorded for this clone. The chain recombines TRBV19 with TRBJ2-2, with 8 bases fitting TRBD1. V was pared by 9 bases and J by 7 bases, with 13 bases of the junction left unmatched. This CDR3 contains 15 residues. Germline CDR1 LNHDA, CDR2 SQIVND (reference sequence). CDR3 sequence (DNA): TGTGCCAGCCTGGCTGTGGCAGGGGGCAGCGGGGAGCTGTTTTTT. This translates into CASLAVAGGSGELFF.

This chain links TRBV28 with TRBJ1-6; 8 bases map to TRBD1. This CDR3 is 14 amino acids long. The V and J ends lost 6 bases and 7 bases, in that order; junction bases with no gene match: 5. Germline V lookup: CDR1 MDHEN, CDR2 SYDVKM. CDR3: CASRRTGMNSPLHF. CDR3 DNA sequence: TGTGCCAGCAGGCGGACAGGGATGAATTCACCCCTCCACTTT.

The chain carries TRBV19 and TRBJ2-1, with D unclear. Trimming removed 0 bases from V and 4 bases from J, with 13 bases in between. The CDR3 totals 16 residues. CDR1 and CDR2 from the germline V gene are LNHDA and SQIVND (reference sequence). The chain's CDR3 is CASSIDLLGQYNEQFF. The CDR3 nucleotides read TGTGCCAGTAGTATAGATCTATTGGGCCAGTACAATGAGCAGTTCTTC. The whole variable domain, remainder taken from reference TRBV19 and TRBJ2-1, is DGGITQSPKYLFRKEGQNVTLSCEQNLNHDAMYWYRQDPGQGLRLIYYSQIVNDFQKGDIAEGYSVSREKKESFPLTVTSAQKNPTAFYLCASSIDLLGQYNEQFFGPGTRLTVL.

This clone was counted a single time. The chain combines TRBV18 with TRBJ2-1; TRBD1 might be the D (6 bases). The V end was cut by 2 bases, the J end by 0 bases, with 8 bases between. From germline, CDR1 is KGHSH and CDR2 LQKENI. CDR3 size: 15 residues. The CDR3: CASSPTGSSYNEQFF. CDR3 nucleotide sequence: TGTGCCAGCTCACCAACAGGGAGCTCCTACAATGAGCAGTTCTTC.

CDR3 DNA sequence: TGTGCCAGCAGGGGGACAGAGCTCTCCTACAATGAGCAGTTCTTC. Residues: CASRGTELSYNEQFF. The chain uses TRBV2 and TRBJ2-1; 7 nucleotides line up with TRBD1. V shed 6 bases, J shed 0 bases, and the junction held 5 bases outside the gene matches. CDR3 length: 15 amino acids. Germline values: CDR1 SNHLY, CDR2 FYNNEI.

This clone appeared a few times. The chain combines TRBV6-2 or TRBV6-3 with TRBJ2-7, with a possible D match to TRBD1 (6 bases). V was cut by 2 bases and J by 5 bases, with 13 bases left in between. This CDR3 is 14 amino acids long. Germline V lookup: CDR1 MNHEY, CDR2 SVGEGT. CDR3 loop: CASSYAAGDDEQYF. The CDR3 DNA sequence: TGTGCCAGCAGTTACGCGGCAGGGGATGACGAGCAGTACTTC.

The rearrangement links TRBV7-2 to TRBJ1-1; D gene unclear. The CDR3 length is 14 residues. Trimming left V 3 bases short and J 5 bases short, with 13 bases between. Per germline, CDR1 SGHTA and CDR2 FQGNSA. CDR3: CASSFITAETEAFF. Here the CDR3 DNA reads TGTGCCAGCAGCTTCATAACGGCGGAAACTGAAGCTTTCTTT.

The J gene is TRBJ2-3, the V gene TRBV3-1 (or the pseudogene TRBV3-2), with TRBD2 as a possible D gene (6 bases). The CDR3 consists of 17 residues. Germline CDR1 reads LGHDT; CDR2 reads YNNKEL (reference sequence). The V end was cut by 0 bases, the J end by 4 bases, with 17 bases between. The DNA for the CDR3 is TGTGCCAGCAGCCAAGATGCAATGGGGCTAGCGTCAGATACGCAGTATTTT. It is translated as CASSQDAMGLASDTQYF.

The rearrangement links TRBV7-8 to TRBJ2-7; TRBD1 agrees at 12 bases. The CDR3 covers 15 residues. Germline-derived CDR1 and CDR2 are SGHVS and FQNEAQ. With V trimmed by 1 base and J by 6 bases, 4 bases remained unmatched. CDR3 sequence (DNA): TGTGCCAGCAGCTTAGAGGGGACAGGGGGCGTCGAGCAGTACTTC. Translation: CASSLEGTGGVEQYF.

The chain joins TRBV29-1 to TRBJ1-1, with TRBD1 matching 11 bases. Trimming took 6 bases from V and 3 from J; bases not matched to a gene: 6. This CDR3 contains 14 residues. The germline gives CDR1 SQVTM, CDR2 ANQGSEA. CDR3 sequence reads: CSVLRDRGYTEAFF. The CDR3 nucleotides are TGCAGCGTCCTTAGGGACAGGGGGTACACTGAAGCTTTCTTT.

This sequence joins TRBV28 and TRBJ2-3, with D maybe TRBD2 (5 bases). The germline gives CDR1 MDHEN, CDR2 SYDVKM. Trimming left V 2 bases short and J 1 base short, with 13 bases between. CDR3 length: 16 residues. The chain's CDR3 is CASSLTFGGGTDTQYF. DNA of the CDR3: TGTGCCAGCAGTTTAACATTCGGAGGCGGCACAGATACGCAGTATTTT. Full variable domain (outside the CDR3, taken from reference TRBV28 and TRBJ2-3): DVKVTQSSRYLVKRTGEKVFLECVQDMDHENMFWYRQDPGLGLRLIYFSYDVKMKEKGDIPEGYSVSREKKERFSLILESASTNQTSMYLCASSLTFGGGTDTQYFGPGTRLTVL.

This clone was detected once. The chain combines TRBV6-6 with TRBJ2-7; TRBD1 matches 10 bases. This CDR3 is 15 amino acids long. Germline lookup yields CDR1 MNHNY and CDR2 SVGAGI (reference sequence). V lost 0 bases to trimming and J lost 3 bases; unmatched junction nucleotides: 2. This CDR3 is CASSYSGTGVYEQYF. The CDR3 DNA reads as TGTGCCAGCAGTTACTCCGGGACAGGGGTCTACGAGCAGTACTTC.

V is TRBV9 and J is TRBJ1-1, with D perhaps matching TRBD1 (6 bases). This CDR3 has 15 amino acids. Trimming left V 1 base short and J 5 bases short, with 15 bases between. Germline CDR1 reads SGDLS; CDR2 reads YYNGEE. The CDR3 region is CASSVFGGARTEAFF. CDR3 nucleotide sequence: TGTGCCAGCAGCGTATTTGGGGGCGCCAGGACTGAAGCTTTCTTT.

CDR3 nucleotide sequence: TGCAGCGCTGAGTCTCCGGGACAGGGGGACGAGCAGTACTTC. Protein: CSAESPGQGDEQYF. This sequence joins TRBV29-1 and TRBJ2-7, with 11 positions matching TRBD1. The CDR3 sequence is 14 residues long. V dropped 7 bases and J dropped 5; count of bases not matched to a gene: 10. Germline V gene lookup returns CDR1 SQVTM and CDR2 ANQGSEA.

The V call is TRBV20-1, the J call TRBJ1-5, with D unresolved. Germline CDR1 reads DFQATT; CDR2 reads SNEGSKA (reference sequence). Deletions cut 3 bases from V and 5 bases from J, with 11 bases between. The CDR3 length is 13 residues. The CDR3 loop is CSASGQLYQPQHF. In DNA, the CDR3 is TGCAGTGCTAGTGGTCAGTTATATCAGCCCCAGCATTTT.

CDR3 region: CASSQDTGTQYGYTF. The CDR3 DNA reads as TGTGCCAGCAGCCAAGATACAGGGACCCAATATGGCTACACCTTC. The genes are TRBV4-2 and TRBJ1-2; TRBD1 is a possible D gene (6 bases). Per germline, CDR1 LGHNA and CDR2 YNFKEQ. The ends were cut back, 0 bases at V and 5 bases at J, with 13 bases in the middle. The CDR3 runs to 15 residues.

The V gene is TRBV7-3, the J gene TRBJ2-1, with 12 bases aligning to TRBD2. The V gene's germline CDR1 is SGHTA and CDR2 FQGTGA. The CDR3 runs 16 residues. V was clipped by 5 bases and J by 3 bases; unmatched bases: 5. The CDR3 DNA sequence: TGTGCCAGCAGCCCTACTAGCGGGGGGAGCTACAATGAGCAGTTCTTC. Amino acids: CASSPTSGGSYNEQFF.

The J gene is TRBJ1-1, the V gene TRBV6-1; a weak D match, TRBD1 (6 bases). V was shortened by 5 bases and J by 4 bases, with 11 bases between the two germline ends. CDR3 size: 13 residues. Germline loops: CDR1 MNHNS, CDR2 SASEGT. The CDR3 DNA reads TGTGCCAGCAGTCCTACAGGGAGCACTGAAGCTTTCTTT. The encoded protein is CASSPTGSTEAFF.

This clone counts as medium-sized. The chain is built from TRBV19 and TRBJ2-7, with 9 bases that match TRBD1. J lost 3 bases, V lost 0 bases, and 3 bases had no gene match. The CDR3 sequence is 15 residues long. CDR1 is LNHDA, CDR2 SQIVND, per germline (reference sequence). The chain's CDR3 is CASSIEDRGSYEQYF. For the CDR3, the DNA is TGTGCCAGTAGTATAGAGGACAGGGGAAGCTACGAGCAGTACTTC. The whole variable domain, remainder taken from reference TRBV19 and TRBJ2-7, is DGGITQSPKYLFRKEGQNVTLSCEQNLNHDAMYWYRQDPGQGLRLIYYSQIVNDFQKGDIAEGYSVSREKKESFPLTVTSAQKNPTAFYLCASSIEDRGSYEQYFGPGTRLTVT.

The chain is built from TRBV28 and TRBJ2-1; 10 bases align to TRBD2. Germline trimming cut 3 bases from V and 4 bases from J; bases unmatched to any gene: 9. Germline assignment: CDR1 MDHEN and CDR2 SYDVKM. This CDR3 comprises 17 residues. The CDR3 region is CASSFPSGSLSYNEQFF. As DNA, the CDR3 is TGTGCCAGCAGTTTTCCTAGCGGGAGTTTATCGTACAATGAGCAGTTCTTC.

The chain couples TRBV21-1 to TRBJ1-5; TRBD1, the table's D call, was not compared with the DNA. TRBV21-1 is described as a pseudogene. The CDR3 sequence is 16 residues long. For the CDR3, the DNA is TGTGCCAGCAGCATCAACAGGGAACCCCCGGATCAGCCCCAGCATTTT. Its protein is CASSINREPPDQPQHF.

The chain links TRBV3-1 (or the pseudogene TRBV3-2) to TRBJ2-3; tentatively, D is TRBD2 (6 bases). Germline V gene lookup returns CDR1 LGHDT and CDR2 YNNKEL (reference sequence). The CDR3 extends over 12 amino acids. Trimming stripped 3 bases from V and 6 bases from J, with 7 bases between. The CDR3 DNA reads as TGTGCCAGCAGCCAGCTAGCGGATACGCAGTATTTT. It specifies CASSQLADTQYF.

This clone was picked up one time. V gene TRBV7-3 combines with J gene TRBJ2-3; perhaps TRBD1 as D (6 bases). V lost 4 bases and J lost 2, with 10 bases in between. Germline-derived CDR1 and CDR2 are SGHTA and FQGTGA. There are 14 residues in the CDR3. In DNA form, the CDR3 reads TGTGCCAGCAGCTCTCAGGGACACACAGATACGCAGTATTTT. This encodes CASSSQGHTDTQYF.

This chain links TRBV15 with TRBJ1-2; perhaps TRBD1 as D (6 bases). Germline CDR1 LNHNV, CDR2 YYDKDF (reference sequence). This CDR3 has 16 amino acids. Trimming took off 5 bases at V and 6 bases at J, with 22 bases between the two ends. CDR3: CATSGVGRGGMDGYTF. The CDR3 nucleotides are TGTGCCACCAGCGGAGTAGGTCGGGGGGGCATGGATGGCTACACCTTC.

The chain joins TRBV6-5 to TRBJ2-3; TRBD2 agrees at 10 bases. J gave up 2 bases and V 2 bases, and 4 bases lay outside the gene matches. The CDR3 spans 16 residues. CDR1 is MNHEY, CDR2 SVGAGI, per germline. In DNA form, the CDR3 reads TGTGCCAGCAGTTACAGCGGGAGGGATTCCACAGATACGCAGTATTTT. Translated: CASSYSGRDSTDTQYF.

This chain joins TRBV6-6 and TRBJ1-3; perhaps TRBD1 as D (6 bases). The germline V gene encodes CDR1 MNHNY and CDR2 SVGAGI (reference sequence). Trimming took 7 bases from V and 0 from J, leaving 10 bases between them. The CDR3 is 14 residues long. The CDR3 DNA reads TGTGCCAGCACAGGGGCGCACTCTGGAAACACCATATATTTT. Its protein is CASTGAHSGNTIYF.